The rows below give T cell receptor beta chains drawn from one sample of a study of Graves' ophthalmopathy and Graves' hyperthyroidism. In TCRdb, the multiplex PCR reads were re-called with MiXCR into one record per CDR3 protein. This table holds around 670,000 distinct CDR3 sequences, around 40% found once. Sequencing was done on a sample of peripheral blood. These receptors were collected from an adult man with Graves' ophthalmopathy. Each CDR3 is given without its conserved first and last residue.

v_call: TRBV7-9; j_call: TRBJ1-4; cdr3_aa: ASRLWDTKKLF
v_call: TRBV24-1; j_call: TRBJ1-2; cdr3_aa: ATSDPGQVSGYT
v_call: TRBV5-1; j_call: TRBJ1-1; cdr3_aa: ASSLAWGNTEAF
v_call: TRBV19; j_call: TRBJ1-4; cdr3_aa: ASSYYEKLF
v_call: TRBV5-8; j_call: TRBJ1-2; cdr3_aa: ASSLEGVSRGYT
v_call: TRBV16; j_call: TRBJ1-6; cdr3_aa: ASSQQGNNSPLH
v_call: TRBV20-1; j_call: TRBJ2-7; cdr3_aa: SARGSGGIGQY
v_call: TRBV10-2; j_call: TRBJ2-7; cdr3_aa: ASSEATGYEQY
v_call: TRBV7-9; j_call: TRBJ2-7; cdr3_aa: ASRLGPDGYEQY
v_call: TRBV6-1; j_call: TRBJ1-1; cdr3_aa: ASSENPEWAF
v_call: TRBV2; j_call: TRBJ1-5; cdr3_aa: ASSASYISNQPQH
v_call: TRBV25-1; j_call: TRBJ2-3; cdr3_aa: ASSDKVDTQY
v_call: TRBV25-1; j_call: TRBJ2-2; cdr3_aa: ASSDAGSGELF
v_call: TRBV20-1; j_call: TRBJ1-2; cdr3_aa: SASGTGGDSRYGYT
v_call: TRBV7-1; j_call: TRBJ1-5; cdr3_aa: ASVTIQGWGSDQPQH
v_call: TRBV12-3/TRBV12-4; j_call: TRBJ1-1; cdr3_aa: ASSFPGGGTEAF
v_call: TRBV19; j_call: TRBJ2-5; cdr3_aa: ASSILGASGTETQY
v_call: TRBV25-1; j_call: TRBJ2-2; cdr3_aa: ASSHGAPGGGEQF
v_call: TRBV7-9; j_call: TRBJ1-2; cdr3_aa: ASSQEYGIYGYT
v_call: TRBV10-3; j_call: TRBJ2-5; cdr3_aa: AISEGTGSQETQY
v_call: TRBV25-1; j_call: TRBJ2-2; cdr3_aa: ASNGKGLAGESGELF
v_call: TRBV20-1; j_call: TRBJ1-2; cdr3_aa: SASIGTNYGYT
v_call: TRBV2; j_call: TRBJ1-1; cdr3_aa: ASSEGGGYAF
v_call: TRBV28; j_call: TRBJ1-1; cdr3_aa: ASKPRMYTEAF
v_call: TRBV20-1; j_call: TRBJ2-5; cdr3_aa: SLPSGGRETQY
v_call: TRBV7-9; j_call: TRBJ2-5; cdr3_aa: ASSQEASSAYRETQY
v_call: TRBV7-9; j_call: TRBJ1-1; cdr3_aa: ASSSRQTITGGTEAF
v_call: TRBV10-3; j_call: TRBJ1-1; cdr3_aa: ASSYEGSFTEAF
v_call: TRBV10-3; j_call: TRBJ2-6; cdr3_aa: AITRTANVLT
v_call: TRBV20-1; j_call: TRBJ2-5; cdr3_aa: SARDIGLAGSQETQY
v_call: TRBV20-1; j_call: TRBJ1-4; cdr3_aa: SASSGMSNEKLF
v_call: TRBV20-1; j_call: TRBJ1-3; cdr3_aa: SASPTGWNTIY
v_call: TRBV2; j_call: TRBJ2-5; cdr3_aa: ASSNPRETQY
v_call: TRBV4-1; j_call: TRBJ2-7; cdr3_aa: ASSQGDTFYEQY
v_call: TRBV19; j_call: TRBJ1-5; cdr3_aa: ASKLGASEKGSSNQPQH
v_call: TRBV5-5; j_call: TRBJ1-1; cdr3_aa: ASSLSQNTEAF
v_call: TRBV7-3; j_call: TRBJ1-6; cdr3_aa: ASSSSAQRNSPLH